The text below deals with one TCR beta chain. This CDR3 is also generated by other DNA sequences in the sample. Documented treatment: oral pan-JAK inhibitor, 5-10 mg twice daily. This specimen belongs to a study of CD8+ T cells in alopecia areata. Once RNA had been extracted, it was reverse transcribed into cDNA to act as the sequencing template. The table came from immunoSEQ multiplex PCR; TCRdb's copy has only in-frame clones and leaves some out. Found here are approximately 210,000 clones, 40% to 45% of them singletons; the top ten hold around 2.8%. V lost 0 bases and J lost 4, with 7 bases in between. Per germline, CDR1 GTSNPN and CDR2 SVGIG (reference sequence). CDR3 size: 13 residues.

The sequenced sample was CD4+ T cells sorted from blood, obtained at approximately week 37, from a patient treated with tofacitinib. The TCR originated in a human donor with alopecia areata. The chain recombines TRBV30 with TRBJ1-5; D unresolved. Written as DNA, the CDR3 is TGTGCCTGGAGTGTACGGAATAATCAGCCCCAGCATTTT. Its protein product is CAWSVRNNQPQHF.